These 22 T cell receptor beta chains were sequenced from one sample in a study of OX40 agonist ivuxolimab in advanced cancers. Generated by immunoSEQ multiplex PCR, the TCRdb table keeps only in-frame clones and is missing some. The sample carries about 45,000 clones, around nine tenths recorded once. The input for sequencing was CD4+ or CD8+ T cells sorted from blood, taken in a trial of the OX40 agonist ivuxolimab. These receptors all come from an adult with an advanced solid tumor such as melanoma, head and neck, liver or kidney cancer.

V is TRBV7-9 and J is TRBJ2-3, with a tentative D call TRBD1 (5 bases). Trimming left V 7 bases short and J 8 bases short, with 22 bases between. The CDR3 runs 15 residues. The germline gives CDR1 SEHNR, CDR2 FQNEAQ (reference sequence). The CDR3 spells CASTLATAAQGTQYF. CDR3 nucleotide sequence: TGTGCCAGCACCCTGGCGACAGCCGCCCAGGGTACGCAGTATTTT.

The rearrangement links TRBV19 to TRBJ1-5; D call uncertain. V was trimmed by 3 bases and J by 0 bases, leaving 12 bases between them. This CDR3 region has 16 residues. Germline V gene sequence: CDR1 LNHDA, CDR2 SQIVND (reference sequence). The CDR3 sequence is CASSIASWYSNQPQHF. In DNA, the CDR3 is TGTGCCAGTAGTATCGCATCATGGTATAGCAATCAGCCCCAGCATTTT.

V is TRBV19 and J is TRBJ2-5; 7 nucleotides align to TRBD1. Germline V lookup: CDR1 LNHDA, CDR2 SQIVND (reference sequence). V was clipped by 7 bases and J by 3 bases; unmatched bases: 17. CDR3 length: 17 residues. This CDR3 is CASTSEGGRQGKETQYF. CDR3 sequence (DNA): TGTGCCAGTACCTCAGAAGGTGGACGACAGGGTAAAGAGACCCAGTACTTC.

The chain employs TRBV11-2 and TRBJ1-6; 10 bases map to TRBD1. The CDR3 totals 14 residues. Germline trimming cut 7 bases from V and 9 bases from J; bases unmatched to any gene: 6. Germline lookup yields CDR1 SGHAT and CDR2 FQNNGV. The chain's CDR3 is CASTTGTGVSPLHF. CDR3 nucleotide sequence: TGTGCCAGCACCACCGGGACAGGGGTTTCACCCCTCCACTTT.

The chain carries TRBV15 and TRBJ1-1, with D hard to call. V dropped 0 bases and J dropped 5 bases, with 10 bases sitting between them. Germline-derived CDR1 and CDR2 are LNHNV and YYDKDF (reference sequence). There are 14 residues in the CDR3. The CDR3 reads CATSRELVYTEAFF. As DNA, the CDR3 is TGTGCCACCAGCAGAGAATTGGTATATACTGAAGCTTTCTTT. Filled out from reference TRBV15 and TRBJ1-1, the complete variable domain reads DAMVIQNPRYQVTQFGKPVTLSCSQTLNHNVMYWYQQKSSQAPKLLFHYYDKDFNNEADTPDNFQSRRPNTSFCFLDIRSPGLGDTAMYLCATSRELVYTEAFFGQGTRLTVV.

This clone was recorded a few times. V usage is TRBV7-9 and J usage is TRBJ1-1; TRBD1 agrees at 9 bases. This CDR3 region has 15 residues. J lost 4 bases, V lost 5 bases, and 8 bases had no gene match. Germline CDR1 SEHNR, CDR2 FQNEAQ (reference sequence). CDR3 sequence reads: CASSPNRGLGTEAFF. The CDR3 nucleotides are TGTGCCAGCAGCCCCAACAGGGGGCTGGGCACTGAAGCTTTCTTT.

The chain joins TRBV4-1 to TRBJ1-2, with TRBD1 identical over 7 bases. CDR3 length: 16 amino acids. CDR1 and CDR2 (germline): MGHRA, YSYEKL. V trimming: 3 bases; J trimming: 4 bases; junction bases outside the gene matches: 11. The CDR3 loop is CASSQTQRGQIYGYTF. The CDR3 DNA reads TGCGCCAGCAGCCAGACCCAGAGGGGACAGATCTATGGCTACACCTTC.

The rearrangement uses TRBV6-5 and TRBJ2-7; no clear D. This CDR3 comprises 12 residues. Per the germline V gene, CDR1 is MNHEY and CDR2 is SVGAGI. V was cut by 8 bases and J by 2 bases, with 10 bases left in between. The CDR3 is CASSQVPYEQYF. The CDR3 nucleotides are TGTGCCAGCTCTCAGGTCCCCTACGAGCAGTACTTC.

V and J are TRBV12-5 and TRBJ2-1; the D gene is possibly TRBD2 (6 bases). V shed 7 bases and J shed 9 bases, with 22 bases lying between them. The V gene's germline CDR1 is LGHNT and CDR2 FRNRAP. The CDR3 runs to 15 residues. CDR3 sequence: CASASDGGKFGEQFF. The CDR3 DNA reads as TGTGCTAGTGCCTCCGATGGGGGGAAATTCGGTGAGCAGTTCTTC.

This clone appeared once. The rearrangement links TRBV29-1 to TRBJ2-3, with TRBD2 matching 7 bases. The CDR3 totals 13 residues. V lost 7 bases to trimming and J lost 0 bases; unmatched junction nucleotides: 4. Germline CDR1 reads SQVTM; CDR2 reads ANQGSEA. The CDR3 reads CSGGGGSTDTQYF. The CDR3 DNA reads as TGCAGCGGCGGGGGAGGGAGCACAGATACGCAGTATTTT.

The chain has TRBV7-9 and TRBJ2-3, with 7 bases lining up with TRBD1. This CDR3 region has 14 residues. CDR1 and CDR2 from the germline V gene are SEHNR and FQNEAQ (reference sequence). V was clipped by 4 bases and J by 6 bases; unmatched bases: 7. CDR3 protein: CASSWTGQGDTQYF. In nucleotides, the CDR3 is TGTGCCAGCAGCTGGACAGGTCAGGGGGATACGCAGTATTTT.

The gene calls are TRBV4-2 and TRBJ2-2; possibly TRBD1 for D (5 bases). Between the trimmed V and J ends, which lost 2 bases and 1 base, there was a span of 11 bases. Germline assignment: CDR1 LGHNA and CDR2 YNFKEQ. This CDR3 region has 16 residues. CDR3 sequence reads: CASSQWQGGNTGELFF. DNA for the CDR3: TGTGCCAGCAGCCAATGGCAGGGTGGGAACACCGGGGAGCTGTTTTTT.

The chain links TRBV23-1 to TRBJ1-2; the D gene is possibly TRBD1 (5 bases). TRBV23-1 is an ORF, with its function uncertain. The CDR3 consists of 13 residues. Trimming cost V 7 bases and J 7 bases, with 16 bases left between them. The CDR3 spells CASTDVGVGGYTF. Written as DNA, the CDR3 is TGCGCCAGCACCGATGTAGGGGTCGGTGGCTACACCTTC.

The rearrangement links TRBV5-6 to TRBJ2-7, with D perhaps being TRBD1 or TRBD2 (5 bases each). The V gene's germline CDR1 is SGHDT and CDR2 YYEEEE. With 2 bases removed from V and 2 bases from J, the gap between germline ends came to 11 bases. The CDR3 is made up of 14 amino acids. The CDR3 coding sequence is TGTGCCAGCAGCTTCGGGACGGCTGCCTACGAGCAGTACTTC. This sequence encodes CASSFGTAAYEQYF.

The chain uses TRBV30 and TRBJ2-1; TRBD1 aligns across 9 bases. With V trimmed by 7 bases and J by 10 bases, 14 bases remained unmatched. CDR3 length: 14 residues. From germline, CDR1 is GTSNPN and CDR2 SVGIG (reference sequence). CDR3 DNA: TGTGCCTCCCGCGCCGGACAGGGGTTTGGCGAGCAGTTCTTC. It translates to CASRAGQGFGEQFF.

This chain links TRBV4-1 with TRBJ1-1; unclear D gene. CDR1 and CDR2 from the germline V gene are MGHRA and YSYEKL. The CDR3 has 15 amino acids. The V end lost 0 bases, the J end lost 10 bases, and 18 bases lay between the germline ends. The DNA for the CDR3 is TGCGCCAGCAGCCAAGATGGAGGGCTCGGTGGAACAGCTTTCTTT. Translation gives CASSQDGGLGGTAFF.

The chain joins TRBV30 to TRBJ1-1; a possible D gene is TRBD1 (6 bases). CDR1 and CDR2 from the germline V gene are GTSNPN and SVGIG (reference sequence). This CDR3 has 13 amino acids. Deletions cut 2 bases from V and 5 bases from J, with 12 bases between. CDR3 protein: CAWSLTGKTEAFF. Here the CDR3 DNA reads TGTGCCTGGAGTCTAACAGGGAAAACTGAAGCTTTCTTT.

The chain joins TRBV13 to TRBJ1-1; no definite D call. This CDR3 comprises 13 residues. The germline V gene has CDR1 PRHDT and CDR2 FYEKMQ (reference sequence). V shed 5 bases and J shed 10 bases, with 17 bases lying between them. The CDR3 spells CASSPSPLAGAFF. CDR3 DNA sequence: TGTGCCAGCAGCCCGAGTCCCCTGGCGGGAGCTTTCTTT. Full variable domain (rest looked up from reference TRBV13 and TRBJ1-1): AAGVIQSPRHLIKEKRETATLKCYPIPRHDTVYWYQQGPGQDPQFLISFYEKMQSDKGSIPDRFSAQQFSDYHSELNMSSLELGDSALYFCASSPSPLAGAFFGQGTRLTVV.

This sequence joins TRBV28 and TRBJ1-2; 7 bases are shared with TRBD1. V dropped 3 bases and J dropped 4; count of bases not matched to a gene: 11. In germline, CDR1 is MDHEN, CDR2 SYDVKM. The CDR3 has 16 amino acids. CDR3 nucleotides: TGTGCCAGCAGTTTCCCTACGGGACAGAACCTCTATGGCTACACCTTC. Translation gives CASSFPTGQNLYGYTF.

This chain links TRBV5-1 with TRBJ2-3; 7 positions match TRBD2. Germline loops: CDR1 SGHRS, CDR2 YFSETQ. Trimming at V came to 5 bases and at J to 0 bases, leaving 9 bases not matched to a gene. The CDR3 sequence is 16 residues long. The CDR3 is CASRPPGSGSTDTQYF. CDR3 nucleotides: TGCGCCAGCAGGCCCCCTGGTAGCGGGAGCACAGATACGCAGTATTTT.

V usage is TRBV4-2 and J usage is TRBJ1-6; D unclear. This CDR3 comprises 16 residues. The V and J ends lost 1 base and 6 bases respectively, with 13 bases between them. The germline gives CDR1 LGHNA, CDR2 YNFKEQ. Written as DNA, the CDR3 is TGTGCCAGCAGCCAAGCTTTTAGGGATCGTAATTCACCCCTCCACTTT. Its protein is CASSQAFRDRNSPLHF.

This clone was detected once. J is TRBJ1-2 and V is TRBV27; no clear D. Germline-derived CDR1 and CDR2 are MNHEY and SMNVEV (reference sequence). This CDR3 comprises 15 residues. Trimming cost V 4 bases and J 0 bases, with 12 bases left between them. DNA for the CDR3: TGTGCCAGCAGTTCAGCCGCAAGGGCTAACTATGGCTACACCTTC. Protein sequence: CASSSAARANYGYTF.